A selection of T cell receptor beta chains follows, all from one sample in a study of cytotoxic CD8 clonotypes in ibrutinib-treated CLL. TCRdb's table, derived via immunoSEQ multiplex PCR, lists solely in-frame clones and lacks some. The table lists approximately 200,000 clones, approximately 72% of them singletons. Source: PBMCs, taken after 24 months of ibrutinib treatment. The receptor set was obtained from a human donor with chronic lymphocytic leukemia. Each CDR3 is given with its conserved first and last residue. The size field is filled for only some rows; it gives once, few, many or a size class.

few	TRBV15	TRBJ1-1	CATRRWTTEAFF
-	TRBV7-2	TRBJ2-5	CASSSGQTQETQYF
once	TRBV7-6	TRBJ2-2	CASSLAGTGELFF
few	TRBV4-1	TRBJ1-2	CASSQGRGQGMNYGYTF
-	TRBV25-1	TRBJ1-3	CASSFTGNTIYF
-	TRBV5-4	TRBJ2-3	CASSLGQGGSTDTQYF
-	TRBV19	TRBJ2-7	CASSIDLGYEQYF
-	TRBV9	TRBJ2-5	CASSVAAGDGETQYF
-	TRBV6-6	TRBJ2-1	CASSSRPGSSVNEQFF
-	TRBV10-2	TRBJ2-5	CASSARAEGGETQYF
-	TRBV28	TRBJ2-1	CASSFSRSSYNEQFF
-	TRBV14	TRBJ1-5	CASSQDHGAGQHF
few	TRBV27	TRBJ2-7	CASSSKQYF
-	TRBV9	TRBJ2-7	CASTQGLGSSEQYF
-	TRBV10-3	TRBJ2-7	CAISVLSGEQYF
-	TRBV5-1	TRBJ2-7	CASSLGLTRAYEQYF
few	TRBV20-1	TRBJ2-7	CSVAGVYEQYF
-	TRBV27	TRBJ2-5	CASSFGQGTKTQYF
-	TRBV18	TRBJ1-5	CASSLGDGSNQPQHF
once	TRBV10-3	TRBJ2-3	CAIRRTSGSTDTQYF
few	TRBV2	TRBJ2-3	CASSGSGPPLYF
-	TRBV30	TRBJ1-2	CAWSLLVGAGERNYGYTF
-	TRBV6-1	TRBJ2-7	CASTKTRGLSYEQYF
-	TRBV7-6	TRBJ1-1	CASSLQLGMNTEAFF
-	TRBV7-9	TRBJ2-7	CASSGLGRKYAYEQYF
-	TRBV5-1	TRBJ2-1	CASSFGGNQNEQFF
-	TRBV25-1	TRBJ2-2	CASSDRALSGELFF
-	TRBV6-5	TRBJ2-7	CASSYPGTGTYEQYF
-	TRBV6-9	TRBJ2-7	CASSIRDRGLPCEQYF
-	TRBV15	TRBJ2-7	CATSQSGAGGIYEQYF
-	TRBV29-1	TRBJ1-1	CSGEFRGQNTEAFF
few	TRBV27	TRBJ2-7	CASSYAGGPYEQYF
-	TRBV9	TRBJ2-1	CASSGRYNEQFF